Presented here are 27 T cell receptor beta chains from one specimen sequenced in a study of T-cell memory formation after mild COVID-19 (dated by TCRdb to the early 2020s). The receptor library was made with 5' RACE. Sequenced on an Illumina NovaSeq 6000. TCRdb cleaned the public reads at Q25 with fastp, built clones with MiXCR and kept in-frame beta chains. CDR3 protein duplicates are merged, each entry listing the most common genes and DNA. The sample table holds approximately 500,000 distinct CDR3 sequences, of which roughly 25% were seen once. Of the sample, around an eighth is held by the ten largest clones. Material: PBMCs or a T cell subset sorted from them (not recorded which). The receptors were gathered from an adult woman who had mild COVID-19 (a few samples of this study predate the infection). The sample titles of this study are shuffled in the database, so cell type and time point are left out; the donor was told from shared clones.

V is TRBV7-3 and J is TRBJ2-1; 9 bases match TRBD1. Germline V gene sequence: CDR1 SGHTA, CDR2 FQGTGA. The CDR3 consists of 15 residues. Germline trimming cut 5 bases from V and 7 bases from J; bases unmatched to any gene: 9. This CDR3 is CASSPDRGVQNEQFF. The CDR3 DNA is TGTGCCAGCAGCCCGGACAGGGGTGTACAAAATGAGCAGTTCTTC.

This chain links TRBV7-9 with TRBJ2-3, with a weak D call TRBD2 (6 bases). This CDR3 contains 16 residues. CDR1 is SEHNR and CDR2 is FQNEAQ in the germline V gene (reference sequence). V lost 1 base, J lost 4 bases, and 15 bases lay in between. CDR3 coding DNA: TGTGCCAGCAGCTTAGGGGGCGGCGGGACCGCAGATACGCAGTATTTT. Its translation: CASSLGGGGTADTQYF.

The genes are TRBV12-3 or TRBV12-4 and TRBJ1-1; 7 positions agree with TRBD1. Losses at the gene ends were 7 bases for V and 3 bases for J; bases not matched to a gene: 8. This CDR3 spans 14 amino acids. In DNA, the CDR3 is TGTGCCAGCACCACCCGGACAGGTTACACTGAAGCTTTCTTT. This translates into CASTTRTGYTEAFF.

A few counts support this clonotype. This chain links TRBV27 with TRBJ2-2; TRBD1 might be the D (6 bases). CDR1 is MNHEY and CDR2 is SMNVEV in the germline V gene (reference sequence). The CDR3 covers 12 residues. The V gene lost 10 bases and the J gene lost 6 bases, with 12 bases spanning the gap. This CDR3 is CATLGQSGELFF. The CDR3 nucleotides are TGTGCCACCCTTGGACAGTCCGGGGAGCTGTTTTTT.

The rearrangement uses TRBV7-9 and TRBJ2-5; 8 positions match TRBD2. CDR3 size: 16 residues. Germline CDR1 is SEHNR and CDR2 is FQNEAQ (reference sequence). With V trimmed by 6 bases and J by 3 bases, 12 bases remained unmatched. Here the CDR3 reads CASSSSAGGIEETQYF. The CDR3 nucleotides are TGTGCCAGCAGTTCAAGCGCGGGAGGAATTGAAGAGACCCAGTACTTC. Filled out from reference TRBV7-9 and TRBJ2-5, the complete variable domain reads DTGVSQNPRHKITKRGQNVTFRCDPISEHNRLYWYRQTLGQGPEFLTYFQNEAQLEKSRLLSDRFSAERPKGSFSTLEIQRTEQGDSAMYLCASSSSAGGIEETQYFGPGTRLLVL.

J is TRBJ2-7 and V is TRBV12-3 or TRBV12-4, with TRBD1 matching over 7 bases. The V gene end was trimmed by 5 bases and the J gene end by 6 bases; junction bases not matched to a gene: 10. There are 14 residues in the CDR3. Written as DNA, the CDR3 is TGTGCCAGCAGTATGGGACAGATTCTCTCCGAGCAGTACTTC. This sequence encodes CASSMGQILSEQYF.

The chain has TRBV6-1 and TRBJ1-1; perhaps TRBD1 as D (6 bases). V lost 2 bases and J lost 5, with 12 bases in between. There are 14 residues in the CDR3. Germline V gene data show CDR1 as MNHNS and CDR2 as SASEGT. The CDR3 spells CASSELGGRTEAFF. CDR3 bases: TGTGCCAGCAGTGAATTGGGGGGGCGGACTGAAGCTTTCTTT.

Only a few counts were recorded for this clonotype. The V gene is TRBV5-1, the J gene TRBJ2-2; the match to TRBD1 covers 8 bases. Germline CDR1 SGHRS, CDR2 YFSETQ. The length of the CDR3 is 17 residues. The J segment lost 1 base and the V segment lost 4 bases, leaving 9 bases of the junction unmatched. The CDR3 DNA reads as TGCGCCAGCAGCCTAGTAGGTGGGACAGGGAACACCGGGGAGCTGTTTTTT. Amino acid sequence: CASSLVGGTGNTGELFF.

This clonotype was observed a few times. The chain couples TRBV11-2 to TRBJ2-1; 12 nucleotides align to TRBD1. CDR3 length: 14 amino acids. In germline, CDR1 is SGHAT, CDR2 FQNNGV. Unmatched junction bases numbered 2, after V lost 5 bases and J lost 6 bases. The CDR3 loop reads CASSRDRGRNEQFF. The CDR3 coding sequence is TGTGCCAGCAGCCGGGACAGGGGGCGCAATGAGCAGTTCTTC.

The V and J genes are TRBV12-3 or TRBV12-4 and TRBJ2-1; unclear D gene. This CDR3 has 15 amino acids. Trimming cost V 2 bases and J 2 bases, with 10 bases left between them. The CDR3: CASSLRSATYNEQFF. CDR3 DNA: TGTGCCAGCAGTTTACGGAGCGCTACCTACAATGAGCAGTTCTTC.

This clonotype was observed at least ten times. The chain employs TRBV7-9 and TRBJ1-1; no reliable D call. Between the trimmed V and J ends, which lost 1 base and 8 bases, there was a span of 8 bases. Germline CDR1 and CDR2: SEHNR and FQNEAQ (reference sequence). The length of the CDR3 is 12 residues. The chain's CDR3 is CASSLGVVEAFF. For the CDR3, the DNA is TGTGCCAGCAGCTTAGGAGTTGTAGAAGCTTTCTTT.

This clonotype showed up just a few times. V and J are TRBV4-3 and TRBJ2-5; tentatively, D is TRBD1 (6 bases). Germline CDR1 is LGHNA and CDR2 is YSLEER. The CDR3 is 16 amino acids. V gave up 0 bases and J gave up 5 bases, with 16 bases separating them. The CDR3 loop reads CASSQEQGLGGETQYF. The CDR3 DNA reads TGCGCCAGCAGCCAAGAACAGGGTTTAGGCGGTGAGACCCAGTACTTC.

The gene calls are TRBV23-1 and TRBJ2-3, with 12 bases identical to TRBD1. TRBV23-1 is treated as an ORF (open reading frame) with a function not yet certain. This CDR3 comprises 17 residues. J gave up 5 bases and V 0 bases, and 6 bases lay outside the gene matches. The CDR3 bases are TGCGCCAGCAGTCAATCTGGGACAGGGGGCTCGGGAGATACGCAGTATTTT. Amino acid sequence: CASSQSGTGGSGDTQYF.

V usage is TRBV7-9 and J usage is TRBJ1-1, with 7 bases matching TRBD1. The junction had 5 bases not matched to a gene; V was cut back by 8 bases and J by 5 bases. Germline CDR1 and CDR2: SEHNR and FQNEAQ (reference sequence). The CDR3 runs 12 residues. The CDR3 loop reads CASGQGGTEAFF. CDR3 sequence (DNA): TGTGCCAGCGGCCAGGGGGGAACTGAAGCTTTCTTT.

V and J are TRBV15 and TRBJ1-5; TRBD1 matches at 7 bases. The CDR3 loop spans 14 amino acids. The germline V gene has CDR1 LNHNV and CDR2 YYDKDF (reference sequence). After removal of 6 bases from V and 4 bases from J, the junction contained 6 bases not matched to a gene. The CDR3: CATRPSGGNQPQHF. The CDR3 nucleotides read TGTGCCACCAGGCCTTCAGGGGGAAATCAGCCCCAGCATTTT.

This clonotype was seen at least ten times. This rearrangement joins TRBV6-1 to TRBJ2-1; 11 nucleotides match TRBD2. The CDR3 length is 17 residues. The germline V gene encodes CDR1 MNHNS and CDR2 SASEGT. V dropped 2 bases and J dropped 6; count of bases not matched to a gene: 9. As DNA, the CDR3 is TGTGCCAGCAGTGAACACCTCCTAGCGGGAGGTTCCAATGAGCAGTTCTTC. This sequence encodes CASSEHLLAGGSNEQFF.

This clonotype was detected a few times. The rearrangement links TRBV11-2 to TRBJ2-5, with D unclear. The germline V gene encodes CDR1 SGHAT and CDR2 FQNNGV. CDR3 length equals 16 residues. Trimming shortened V by 2 bases and J by 4 bases, and 17 bases separated the two germline ends. CDR3: CASSLLVNLGPETQYF. In DNA, the CDR3 is TGTGCCAGCAGCTTACTGGTAAATTTGGGTCCAGAGACCCAGTACTTC.

The rearrangement links TRBV19 to TRBJ1-2, with 8 bases matching TRBD1. Trimming removed 6 bases from V and 7 bases from J; junction bases left unmatched: 7. This CDR3 region has 13 residues. CDR1 is LNHDA, CDR2 SQIVND, per germline (reference sequence). The CDR3 protein is CASSLGQGFGYTF. The CDR3 bases are TGTGCCAGTAGCCTCGGACAGGGTTTTGGCTACACCTTC.

The gene calls are TRBV11-2 and TRBJ1-4, with 11 positions matching TRBD1. V shed 4 bases and J 7 bases; nucleotides not matched to a gene: 11. Germline values: CDR1 SGHAT, CDR2 FQNNGV. This CDR3 spans 17 amino acids. DNA of the CDR3: TGTGCCAGCAGCTCCCGGACAGGGGGCAGGATCGGTGAAAAACTGTTTTTT. Encoded protein: CASSSRTGGRIGEKLFF.

The genes are TRBV7-9 and TRBJ2-1; 8 nucleotides match TRBD2. Germline V CDR1 and CDR2: SEHNR, FQNEAQ (reference sequence). This CDR3 is 19 amino acids long. V trimming: 2 bases; J trimming: 0 bases; junction bases outside the gene matches: 12. The CDR3, as DNA: TGTGCCAGCAGCTTAAGGGGGGCTAGCGGGTTGAGCTCCTACAATGAGCAGTTCTTC. It encodes CASSLRGASGLSSYNEQFF.

This chain connects TRBV7-8 to TRBJ2-2, with 12 bases lining up with TRBD2. V trimming: 4 bases; J trimming: 7 bases; junction bases outside the gene matches: 10. CDR3 length: 17 amino acids. Germline V gene sequence: CDR1 SGHVS, CDR2 FQNEAQ. Here the CDR3 reads CASSSPGLAGPHGELFF. CDR3 bases: TGTGCCAGCAGCTCTCCGGGACTAGCGGGTCCCCACGGGGAGCTGTTTTTT.

The gene calls are TRBV28 and TRBJ1-2; 9 bases are shared with TRBD1. This CDR3 comprises 15 residues. Germline lookup yields CDR1 MDHEN and CDR2 SYDVKM. Germline trimming cut 5 bases from V and 2 bases from J; bases unmatched to any gene: 6. The CDR3 reads CASSVTGQGNYGYTF. The DNA of the CDR3 is TGTGCCAGCAGTGTGACGGGACAGGGCAACTATGGCTACACCTTC.

This clonotype was counted at least ten times. J is TRBJ2-5 and V is TRBV9; D uncertain. V gave up 2 bases and J gave up 3 bases, with 14 bases separating them. This CDR3 is built from 15 residues. CDR1 is SGDLS, CDR2 YYNGEE, per germline. The CDR3 spells CASSVHPTPEETQYF. The CDR3, as DNA: TGTGCCAGCAGCGTGCACCCTACACCAGAAGAGACCCAGTACTTC.

The table lists this clonotype with a few counts. The chain carries TRBV21-1 and TRBJ2-5; the table assigns TRBD2, which was not confirmed against the DNA. TRBV21-1 is noted as a pseudogene. This CDR3 has 14 residues. The CDR3 bases are TGTGCCAGCAGCAAGGGACTAGCGGCAGAGACCCAGTACTTC. The encoded protein is CASSKGLAAETQYF.

This clonotype showed up just a few times. The J gene is TRBJ1-1, the V gene TRBV14; D might be TRBD1 (6 bases). Trimming removed 4 bases at V and 6 bases at J, with 12 bases between. The germline V gene encodes CDR1 SGHDN and CDR2 FVKESK. The CDR3 length is 13 residues. CDR3 residues: CASSRGWGPEAFF. As DNA, the CDR3 is TGTGCCAGCAGCCGCGGATGGGGGCCTGAAGCTTTCTTT.

The chain has TRBV25-1 and TRBJ1-1; unclear D gene. The germline gives CDR1 MGHDK, CDR2 SYGVNS. The CDR3 is 15 residues long. Trimming cost V 1 base and J 5 bases, with 14 bases left between them. Here the CDR3 DNA reads TGTGCCAGCAGTGAATCCGCGTGGGGTAGGACTGAAGCTTTCTTT. Protein sequence: CASSESAWGRTEAFF.

This clonotype came up a few times. The V gene is TRBV5-1, the J gene TRBJ2-1, with 7 bases fitting TRBD1. Per the germline V gene, CDR1 is SGHRS and CDR2 is YFSETQ. The trim removed 4 bases at V and 5 bases at J, leaving 6 bases unmatched. This CDR3 region has 14 residues. CDR3 sequence reads: CASSPDRRNNEQFF. For the CDR3, the DNA is TGCGCCAGCAGCCCGGACAGGCGCAACAATGAGCAGTTCTTC.